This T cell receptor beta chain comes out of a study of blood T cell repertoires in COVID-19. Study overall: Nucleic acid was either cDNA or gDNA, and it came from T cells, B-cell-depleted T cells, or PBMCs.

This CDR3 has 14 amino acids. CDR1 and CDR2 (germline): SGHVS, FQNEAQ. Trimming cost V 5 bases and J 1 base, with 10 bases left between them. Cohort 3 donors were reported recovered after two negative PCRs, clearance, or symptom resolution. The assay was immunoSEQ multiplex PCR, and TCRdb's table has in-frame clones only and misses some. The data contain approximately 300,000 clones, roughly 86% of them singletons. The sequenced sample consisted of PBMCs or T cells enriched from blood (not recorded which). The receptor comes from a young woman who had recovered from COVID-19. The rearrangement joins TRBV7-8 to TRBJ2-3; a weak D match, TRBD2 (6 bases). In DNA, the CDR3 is TGTGCCAGCAGCCCGGGGGATGGCACAGATACGCAGTATTTT. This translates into CASSPGDGTDTQYF. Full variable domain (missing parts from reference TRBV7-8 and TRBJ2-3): GAGVSQSPRYKVAKRGQDVALRCDPISGHVSLFWYQQALGQGPEFLTYFQNEAQLDKSGLPSDRFFAERPEGSVSTLKIQRTQQEDSAVYLCASSPGDGTDTQYFGPGTRLTVL.